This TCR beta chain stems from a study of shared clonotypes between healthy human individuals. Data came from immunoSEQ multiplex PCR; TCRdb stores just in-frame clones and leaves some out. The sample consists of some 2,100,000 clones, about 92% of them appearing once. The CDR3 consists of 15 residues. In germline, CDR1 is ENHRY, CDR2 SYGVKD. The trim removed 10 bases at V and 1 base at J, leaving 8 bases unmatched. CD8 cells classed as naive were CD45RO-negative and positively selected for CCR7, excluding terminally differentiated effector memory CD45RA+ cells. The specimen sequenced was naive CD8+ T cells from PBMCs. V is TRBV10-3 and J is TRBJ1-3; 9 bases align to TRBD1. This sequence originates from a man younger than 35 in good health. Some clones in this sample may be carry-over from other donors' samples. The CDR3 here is CATSTGGASGNTIYF. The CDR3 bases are TGTGCCACCTCAACAGGGGGCGCTTCTGGAAACACCATATATTTT.